This T cell receptor (beta chain) was sequenced for a study of T cell changes during pregnancy in multiple sclerosis. The CDR3 runs 15 residues. Trimming pared 3 bases from V and 4 bases from J, leaving 16 bases between. CDR1 and CDR2 from the germline V gene are SGHRS and YFSETQ. Sequencing was performed with immunoSEQ multiplex PCR; in TCRdb, only in-frame clones are kept and a portion is missing. The repertoire consists of over 100,000 clones, with around 90% occurring once and the leading ten covering 1.5%. The material sequenced was peripheral blood, taken in the third trimester of pregnancy. The V gene is TRBV5-1, the J gene TRBJ2-5; possible D gene TRBD1, 6 bases. This TCR derives from a female donor with multiple sclerosis, enrolled in a pregnancy study. The CDR3 sequence: CASSWTVPLGETQYF. CDR3 bases: TGCGCCAGCAGCTGGACAGTTCCACTCGGAGAGACCCAGTACTTC. Drawing the rest from reference TRBV5-1 and TRBJ2-5, the complete variable domain is KAGVTQTPRYLIKTRGQQVTLSCSPISGHRSVSWYQQTPGQGLQFLFEYFSETQRNKGNFPGRFSGRQFSNSRSEMNVSTLELGDSALYLCASSWTVPLGETQYFGPGTRLLVL.